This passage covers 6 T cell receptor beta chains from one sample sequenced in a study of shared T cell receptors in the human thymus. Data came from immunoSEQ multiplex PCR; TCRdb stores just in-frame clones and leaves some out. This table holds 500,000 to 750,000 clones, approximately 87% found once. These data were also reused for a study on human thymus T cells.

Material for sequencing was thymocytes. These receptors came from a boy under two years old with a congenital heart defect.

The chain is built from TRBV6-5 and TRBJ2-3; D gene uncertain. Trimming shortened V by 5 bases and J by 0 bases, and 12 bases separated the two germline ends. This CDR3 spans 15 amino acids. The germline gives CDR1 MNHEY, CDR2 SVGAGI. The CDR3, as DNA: TGTGCCAGCAGTAGAGGCGCCTCGAGCACAGATACGCAGTATTTT. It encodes CASSRGASSTDTQYF.

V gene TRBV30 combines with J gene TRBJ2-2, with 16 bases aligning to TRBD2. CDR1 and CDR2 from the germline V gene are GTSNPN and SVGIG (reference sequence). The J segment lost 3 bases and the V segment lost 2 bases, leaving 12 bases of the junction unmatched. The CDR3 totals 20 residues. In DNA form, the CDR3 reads TGTGCCTGGAGTTCTTCCTCCGGGACTAGCGGGAGGGGGGACACCGGGGAGCTGTTTTTT. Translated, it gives CAWSSSSGTSGRGDTGELFF.

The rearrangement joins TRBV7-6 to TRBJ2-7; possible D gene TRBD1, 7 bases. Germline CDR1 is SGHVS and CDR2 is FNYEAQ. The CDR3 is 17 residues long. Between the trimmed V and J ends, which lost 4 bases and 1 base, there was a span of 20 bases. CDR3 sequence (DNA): TGTGCCAGCAGCTCGACCCTTAGACAGGGACTGTCCTACGAGCAGTACTTC. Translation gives CASSSTLRQGLSYEQYF.

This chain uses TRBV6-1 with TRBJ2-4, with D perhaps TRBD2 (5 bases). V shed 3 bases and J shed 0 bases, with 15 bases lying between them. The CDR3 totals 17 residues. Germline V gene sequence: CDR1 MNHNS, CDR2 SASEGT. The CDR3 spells CASSDGQDFLAKNIQYF. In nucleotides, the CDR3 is TGTGCCAGCAGTGACGGCCAGGACTTTCTAGCCAAAAACATTCAGTACTTC.

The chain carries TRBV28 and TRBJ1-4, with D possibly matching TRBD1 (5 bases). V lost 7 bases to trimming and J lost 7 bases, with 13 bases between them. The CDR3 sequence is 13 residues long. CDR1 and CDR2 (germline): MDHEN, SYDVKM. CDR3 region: CASTLEGTEKLFF. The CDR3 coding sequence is TGTGCCAGCACCTTGGAGGGGACTGAAAAACTGTTTTTT.

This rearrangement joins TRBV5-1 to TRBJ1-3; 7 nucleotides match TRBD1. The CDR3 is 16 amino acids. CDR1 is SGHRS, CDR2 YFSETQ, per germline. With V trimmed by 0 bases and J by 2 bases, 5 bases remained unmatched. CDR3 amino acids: CASSLVTGTAGNTIYF. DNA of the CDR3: TGCGCCAGCAGCTTGGTGACAGGGACGGCTGGAAACACCATATATTTT.